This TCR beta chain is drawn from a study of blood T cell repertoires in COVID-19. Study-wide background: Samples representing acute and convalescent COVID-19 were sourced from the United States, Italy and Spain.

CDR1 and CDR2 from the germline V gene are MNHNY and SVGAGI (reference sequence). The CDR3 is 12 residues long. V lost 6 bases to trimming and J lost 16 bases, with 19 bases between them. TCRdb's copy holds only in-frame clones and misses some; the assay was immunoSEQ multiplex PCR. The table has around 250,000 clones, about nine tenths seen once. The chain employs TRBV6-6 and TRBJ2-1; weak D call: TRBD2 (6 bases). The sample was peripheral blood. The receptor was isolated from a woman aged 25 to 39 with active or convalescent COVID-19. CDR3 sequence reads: CASRVLALELFF. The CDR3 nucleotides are TGTGCCAGCAGGGTACTAGCCCTCGAGCTCTTCTTC.